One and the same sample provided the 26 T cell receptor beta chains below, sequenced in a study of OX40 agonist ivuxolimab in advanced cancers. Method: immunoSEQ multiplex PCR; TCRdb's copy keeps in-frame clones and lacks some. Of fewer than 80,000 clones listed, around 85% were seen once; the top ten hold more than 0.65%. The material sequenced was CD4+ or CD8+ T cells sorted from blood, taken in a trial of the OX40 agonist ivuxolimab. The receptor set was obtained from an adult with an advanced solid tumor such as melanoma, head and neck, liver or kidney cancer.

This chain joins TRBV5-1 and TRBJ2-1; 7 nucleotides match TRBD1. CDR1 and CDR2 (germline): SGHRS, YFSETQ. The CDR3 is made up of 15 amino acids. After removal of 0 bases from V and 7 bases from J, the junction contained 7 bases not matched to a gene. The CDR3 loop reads CASSLVADRENEQFF. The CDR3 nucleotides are TGCGCCAGCAGCTTGGTGGCTGACAGGGAAAATGAGCAGTTCTTC.

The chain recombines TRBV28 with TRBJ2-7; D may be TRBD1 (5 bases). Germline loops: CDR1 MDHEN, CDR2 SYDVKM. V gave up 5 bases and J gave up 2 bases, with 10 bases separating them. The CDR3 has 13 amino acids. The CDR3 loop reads CASSSTGTYEQYF. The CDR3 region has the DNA TGTGCCAGCAGTAGCACAGGTACCTACGAGCAGTACTTC. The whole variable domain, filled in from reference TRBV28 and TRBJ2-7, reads DVKVTQSSRYLVKRTGEKVFLECVQDMDHENMFWYRQDPGLGLRLIYFSYDVKMKEKGDIPEGYSVSREKKERFSLILESASTNQTSMYLCASSSTGTYEQYFGPGTRLTVT.

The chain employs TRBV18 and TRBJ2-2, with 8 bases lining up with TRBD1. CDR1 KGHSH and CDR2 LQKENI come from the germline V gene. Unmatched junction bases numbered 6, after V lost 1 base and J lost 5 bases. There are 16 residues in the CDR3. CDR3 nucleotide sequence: TGTGCCAGCTCACCACGGTGGACAGGGCGGACCGGGGAGCTGTTTTTT. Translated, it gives CASSPRWTGRTGELFF.

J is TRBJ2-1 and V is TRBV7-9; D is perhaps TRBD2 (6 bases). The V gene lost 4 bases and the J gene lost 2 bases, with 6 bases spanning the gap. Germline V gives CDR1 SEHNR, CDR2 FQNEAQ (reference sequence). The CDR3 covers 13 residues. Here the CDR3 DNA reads TGTGCCAGCAGCTGGACTACCTACAATGAGCAGTTCTTC. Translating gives CASSWTTYNEQFF.

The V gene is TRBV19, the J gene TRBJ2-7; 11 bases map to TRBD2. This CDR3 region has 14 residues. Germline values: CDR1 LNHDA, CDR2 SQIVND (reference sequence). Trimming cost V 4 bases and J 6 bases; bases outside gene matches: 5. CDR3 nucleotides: TGTGCCAGTAGTAATAGCGGGGGGGCTCGCGAGCAGTACTTC. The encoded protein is CASSNSGGAREQYF.

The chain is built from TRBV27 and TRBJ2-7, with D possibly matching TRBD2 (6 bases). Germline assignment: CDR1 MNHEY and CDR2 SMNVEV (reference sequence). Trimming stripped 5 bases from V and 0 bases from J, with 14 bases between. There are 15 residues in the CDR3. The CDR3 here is CASSPDRRDSYEQYF. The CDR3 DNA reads TGTGCCAGCAGTCCCGACCGGAGGGACTCCTACGAGCAGTACTTC.

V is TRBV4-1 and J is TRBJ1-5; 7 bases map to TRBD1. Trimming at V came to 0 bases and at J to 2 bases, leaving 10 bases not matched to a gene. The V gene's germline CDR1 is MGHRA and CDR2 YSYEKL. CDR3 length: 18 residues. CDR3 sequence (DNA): TGCGCCAGCAGCCAAGAGAGCCGACAGGGTTTTCGCAATCAGCCCCAGCATTTT. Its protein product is CASSQESRQGFRNQPQHF.

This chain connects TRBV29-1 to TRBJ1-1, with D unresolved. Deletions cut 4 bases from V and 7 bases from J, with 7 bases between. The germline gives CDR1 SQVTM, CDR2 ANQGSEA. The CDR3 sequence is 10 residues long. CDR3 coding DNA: TGCAGCGTTGGGGAGGGTGAAGCTTTCTTT. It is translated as CSVGEGEAFF.

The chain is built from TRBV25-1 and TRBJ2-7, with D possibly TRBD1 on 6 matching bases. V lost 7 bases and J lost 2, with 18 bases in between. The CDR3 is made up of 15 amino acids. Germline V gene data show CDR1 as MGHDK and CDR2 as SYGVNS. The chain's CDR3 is CASTRHGDTTYEQYF. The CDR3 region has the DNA TGTGCCAGCACCCGTCACGGGGACACGACCTACGAGCAGTACTTC.

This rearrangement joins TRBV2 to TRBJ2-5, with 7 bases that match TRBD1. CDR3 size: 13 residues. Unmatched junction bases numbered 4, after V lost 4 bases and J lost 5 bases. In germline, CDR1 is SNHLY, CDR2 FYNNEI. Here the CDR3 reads CASSGQGRETQYF. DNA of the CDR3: TGTGCCAGCAGTGGACAGGGAAGGGAGACCCAGTACTTC.

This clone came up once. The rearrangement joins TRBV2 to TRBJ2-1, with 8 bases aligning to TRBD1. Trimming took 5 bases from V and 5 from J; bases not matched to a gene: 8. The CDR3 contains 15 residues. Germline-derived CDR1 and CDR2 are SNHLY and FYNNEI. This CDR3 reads CASSWTGLGHNEQFF. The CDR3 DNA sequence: TGTGCCAGCAGTTGGACAGGGCTGGGGCACAATGAGCAGTTCTTC.

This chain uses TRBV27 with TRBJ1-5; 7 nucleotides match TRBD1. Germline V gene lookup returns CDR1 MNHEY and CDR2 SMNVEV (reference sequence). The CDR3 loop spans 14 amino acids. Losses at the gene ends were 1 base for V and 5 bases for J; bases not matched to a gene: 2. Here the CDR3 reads CASSLFGTDQPQHF. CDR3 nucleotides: TGTGCCAGCAGTTTATTCGGGACAGATCAGCCCCAGCATTTT.

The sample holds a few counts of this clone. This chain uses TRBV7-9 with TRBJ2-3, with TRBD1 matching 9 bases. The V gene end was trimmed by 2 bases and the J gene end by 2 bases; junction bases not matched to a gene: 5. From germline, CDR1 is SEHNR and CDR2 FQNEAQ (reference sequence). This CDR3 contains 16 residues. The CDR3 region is CASSLNRDRATDTQYF. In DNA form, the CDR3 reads TGTGCCAGCAGCTTAAACCGGGACAGGGCCACAGATACGCAGTATTTT.

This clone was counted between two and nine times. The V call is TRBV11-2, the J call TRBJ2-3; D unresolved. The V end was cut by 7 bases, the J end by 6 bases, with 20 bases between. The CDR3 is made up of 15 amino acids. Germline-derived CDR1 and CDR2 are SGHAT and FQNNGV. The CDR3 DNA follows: TGTGCCAGCAAGGCAGGAGCCGGCCGCGCGGATACGCAGTATTTT. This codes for CASKAGAGRADTQYF.

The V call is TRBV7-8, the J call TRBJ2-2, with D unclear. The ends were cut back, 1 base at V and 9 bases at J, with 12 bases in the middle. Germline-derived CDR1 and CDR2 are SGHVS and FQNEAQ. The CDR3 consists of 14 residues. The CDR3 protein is CASSLDLANRELFF. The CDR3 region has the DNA TGTGCCAGCAGCTTAGATTTGGCTAATCGGGAGCTGTTTTTT.

CDR3 residues: CATRGGSATQYF. CDR3 DNA sequence: TGTGCCACCCGGGGCGGGAGCGCGACCCAGTACTTC. The chain recombines TRBV15 with TRBJ2-5; TRBD2 matches at 7 bases. The trim removed 8 bases at V and 7 bases at J, leaving 7 bases unmatched. The CDR3 contains 12 residues. Germline V gives CDR1 LNHNV, CDR2 YYDKDF (reference sequence).

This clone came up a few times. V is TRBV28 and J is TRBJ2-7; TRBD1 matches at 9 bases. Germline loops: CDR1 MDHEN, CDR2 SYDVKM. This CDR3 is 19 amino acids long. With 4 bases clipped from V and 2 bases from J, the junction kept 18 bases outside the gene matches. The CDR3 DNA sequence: TGTGCCAGCAGTTCGCTTCCCGGTGCGCCGGGACAGGGCCCCTACGAGCAGTACTTC. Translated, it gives CASSSLPGAPGQGPYEQYF.

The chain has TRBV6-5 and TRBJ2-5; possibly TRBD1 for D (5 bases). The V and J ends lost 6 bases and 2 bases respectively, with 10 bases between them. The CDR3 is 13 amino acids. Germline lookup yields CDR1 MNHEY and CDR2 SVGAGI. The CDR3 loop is CASSSYRQETQYF. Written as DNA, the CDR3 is TGTGCCAGCAGCTCCTACAGGCAAGAGACCCAGTACTTC.

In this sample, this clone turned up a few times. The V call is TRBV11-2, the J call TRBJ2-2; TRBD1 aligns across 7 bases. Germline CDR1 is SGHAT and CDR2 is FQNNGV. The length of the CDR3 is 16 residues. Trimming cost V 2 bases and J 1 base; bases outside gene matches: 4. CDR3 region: CASSLFRDRNTGELFF. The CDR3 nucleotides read TGTGCCAGCAGCTTATTCCGGGACAGGAACACCGGGGAGCTGTTTTTT.

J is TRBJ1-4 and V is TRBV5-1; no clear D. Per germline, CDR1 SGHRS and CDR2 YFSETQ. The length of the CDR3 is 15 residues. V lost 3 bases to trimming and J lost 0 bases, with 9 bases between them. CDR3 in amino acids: CASSSTQPTNEKLFF. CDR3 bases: TGCGCCAGCAGCTCGACCCAACCAACTAATGAAAAACTGTTTTTT.

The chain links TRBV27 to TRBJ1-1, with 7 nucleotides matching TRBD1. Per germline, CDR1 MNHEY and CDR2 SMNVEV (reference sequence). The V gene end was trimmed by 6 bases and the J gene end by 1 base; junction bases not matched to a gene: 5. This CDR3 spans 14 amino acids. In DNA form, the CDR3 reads TGTGCCAGCAGGAACAACAGGGGGAACACTGAAGCTTTCTTT. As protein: CASRNNRGNTEAFF.

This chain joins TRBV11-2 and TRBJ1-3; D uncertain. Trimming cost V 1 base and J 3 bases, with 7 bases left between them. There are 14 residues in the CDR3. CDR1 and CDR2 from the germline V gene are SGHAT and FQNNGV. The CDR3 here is CASSLGGFGNTIYF. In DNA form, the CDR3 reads TGTGCCAGCAGCTTAGGAGGGTTTGGAAACACCATATATTTT.

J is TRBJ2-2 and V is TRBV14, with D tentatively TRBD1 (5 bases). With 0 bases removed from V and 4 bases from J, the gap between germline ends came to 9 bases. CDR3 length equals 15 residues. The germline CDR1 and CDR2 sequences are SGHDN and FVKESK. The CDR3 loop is CASSQEWGSTGELFF. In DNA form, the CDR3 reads TGTGCCAGCAGCCAAGAATGGGGCAGCACCGGGGAGCTGTTTTTT.

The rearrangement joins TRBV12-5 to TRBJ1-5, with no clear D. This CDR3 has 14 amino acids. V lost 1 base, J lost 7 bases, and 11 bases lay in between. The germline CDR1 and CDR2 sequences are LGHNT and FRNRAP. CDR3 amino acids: CASGLEGRTQPQHF. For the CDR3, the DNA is TGTGCTAGTGGTTTGGAGGGTCGGACGCAGCCCCAGCATTTT.

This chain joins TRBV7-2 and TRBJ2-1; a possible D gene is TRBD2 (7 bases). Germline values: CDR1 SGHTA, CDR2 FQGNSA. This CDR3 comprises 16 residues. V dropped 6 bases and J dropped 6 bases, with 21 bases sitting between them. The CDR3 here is CASSQISGGSVNEQFF. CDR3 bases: TGTGCCAGCAGTCAAATATCGGGGGGCTCGGTCAATGAGCAGTTCTTC.

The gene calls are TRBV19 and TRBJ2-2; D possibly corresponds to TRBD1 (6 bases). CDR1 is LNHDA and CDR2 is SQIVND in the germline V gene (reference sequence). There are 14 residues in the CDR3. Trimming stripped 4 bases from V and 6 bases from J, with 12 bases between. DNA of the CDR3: TGTGCCAGTAGTACTTCAGGGGATGCCGGGGAGCTGTTTTTT. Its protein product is CASSTSGDAGELFF. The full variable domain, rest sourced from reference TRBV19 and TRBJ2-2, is DGGITQSPKYLFRKEGQNVTLSCEQNLNHDAMYWYRQDPGQGLRLIYYSQIVNDFQKGDIAEGYSVSREKKESFPLTVTSAQKNPTAFYLCASSTSGDAGELFFGEGSRLTVL.